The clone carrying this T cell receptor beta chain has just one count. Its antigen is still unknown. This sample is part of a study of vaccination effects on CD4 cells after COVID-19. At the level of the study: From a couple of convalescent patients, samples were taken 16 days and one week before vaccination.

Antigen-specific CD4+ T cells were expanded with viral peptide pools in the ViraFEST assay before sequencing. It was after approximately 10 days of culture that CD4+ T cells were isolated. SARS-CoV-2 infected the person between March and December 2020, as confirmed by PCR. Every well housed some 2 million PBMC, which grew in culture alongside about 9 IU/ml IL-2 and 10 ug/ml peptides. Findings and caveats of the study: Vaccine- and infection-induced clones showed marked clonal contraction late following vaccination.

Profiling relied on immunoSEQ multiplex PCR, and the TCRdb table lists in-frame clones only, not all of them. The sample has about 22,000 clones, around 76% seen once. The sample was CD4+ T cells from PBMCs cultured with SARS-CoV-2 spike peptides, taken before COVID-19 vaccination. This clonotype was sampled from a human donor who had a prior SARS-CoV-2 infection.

The CDR3, as DNA: TGTGCCAGCAGTCTGAGGGACATCTCCTACAATGAGCAGTTCTTC. Translation gives CASSLRDISYNEQFF. V is TRBV27 and J is TRBJ2-1, with TRBD1 as a possible D gene (6 bases). The CDR3 is made up of 15 amino acids. V was trimmed by 5 bases and J by 0 bases, leaving 11 bases between them. Germline lookup yields CDR1 MNHEY and CDR2 SMNVEV (reference sequence).